The subject of this entry is one T cell receptor beta chain. These data originate in a study of technical replicates of blood from a few donors. Clones were read by immunoSEQ multiplex PCR, and TCRdb kept only the in-frame ones, dropping some. The table lists approximately 12,000 clones, under 85% of them singletons. Trimming took 7 bases from V and 0 from J; bases not matched to a gene: 9. The CDR3 runs 15 residues. CDR1 and CDR2 from the germline V gene are SQVTM and ANQGSEA. Sequences were obtained from PBMCs. The sequence came from a human donor in good health. The chain joins TRBV29-1 to TRBJ2-4, with 7 bases lining up with TRBD2. The CDR3 region is CSAGLAGEAKNIQYF. DNA of the CDR3: TGCAGCGCCGGTTTAGCGGGCGAAGCCAAAAACATTCAGTACTTC.